These T cell receptor beta chains were read from a single sample in a study of blood T cell repertoires in COVID-19. Only in-frame clones appear in the TCRdb table, and some are missing; sequencing was by immunoSEQ multiplex PCR. The sample lists more than 200,000 clones; around nine tenths were seen once. The specimen was PBMCs or T cells enriched from blood (not recorded which). The source of these receptors is a woman aged 25 to 39 who had recovered from COVID-19. The CDR3 runs from the conserved cysteine through the conserved F or W. The D gene is left open where the match is weak. Rows give clone size only sometimes, using once, few, many, or a class for an expanded clone.

cdr3_length	v_call	j_call	d_call	clone_size	cdr3_aa	cdr3_nt
13	TRBV2	TRBJ1-1	-	-	CARLLVNLTEAFF	TGTGCCAGACTCCTGGTCAATCTCACTGAAGCTTTCTTT
14	TRBV7-3	TRBJ1-2	TRBD1	-	CASSLTGTGDGYTF	TGTGCCAGCAGCTTAACCGGGACAGGGGATGGCTACACCTTC
14	TRBV19	TRBJ2-3	TRBD1	-	CASRLQGSHDTQYF	TGTGCCAGTAGACTACAGGGGTCTCACGATACGCAGTATTTT
15	TRBV19	TRBJ2-1	TRBD2	once	CASSISAREGSEQFF	TGTGCCAGTAGTATTAGTGCGAGGGAGGGGAGTGAGCAGTTCTTC
15	TRBV7-2	TRBJ1-6	TRBD1	-	CASSSGTGGGSPLHF	TGTGCCAGCAGCTCTGGGACAGGGGGTGGTTCACCCCTCCACTTT
13	TRBV28	TRBJ2-1	TRBD2	many	CASSFGEGNEQFF	TGTGCCAGCAGTTTCGGGGAGGGTAATGAGCAGTTCTTC
15	TRBV9	TRBJ2-1	TRBD2	-	CASSVLLAGVDEQFF	TGTGCCAGCAGCGTGTTACTAGCGGGAGTCGATGAGCAGTTCTTC
16	TRBV4-1	TRBJ2-3	-	few	CASSQDRGSPTDTQYF	TGCGCCAGCAGCCAAGATAGGGGTAGCCCAACAGATACGCAGTATTTT
15	TRBV5-1	TRBJ2-7	TRBD1	-	CASSEGQGAFYEQYF	TGCGCCAGCAGCGAAGGACAGGGAGCTTTCTACGAGCAGTACTTC
13	TRBV19	TRBJ1-2	TRBD1	-	CASSDRANYGYTF	TGTGCCAGTAGCGACAGGGCTAACTATGGCTACACCTTC
16	TRBV4-2	TRBJ1-2	-	-	CASSRRRFYWGDGYTF	TGTGCCAGCAGCCGACGACGTTTTTACTGGGGCGATGGCTACACCTTC
15	TRBV2	TRBJ1-1	-	-	CASSDLGGGNTEAFF	TGTGCCAGCAGTGATCTTGGGGGAGGGAACACTGAAGCTTTCTTT
17	TRBV5-1	TRBJ2-3	TRBD2	-	CASSLGLAGISTDTQYF	TGCGCCAGCAGCCTGGGACTAGCGGGAATTAGCACAGATACGCAGTATTTT
15	TRBV9	TRBJ2-1	TRBD2	-	CASSVGGEGPNEQFF	TGTGCCAGCAGCGTAGGGGGGGAGGGCCCCAATGAGCAGTTCTTC
12	TRBV6-2/TRBV6-3	TRBJ2-1	-	-	CASSQPGVEQFF	TGTGCCAGCAGCCAACCGGGAGTTGAGCAGTTCTTC
14	TRBV19	TRBJ2-5	TRBD1	-	CASKSGQGLETQYF	TGTGCCAGTAAGTCCGGACAGGGGCTGGAGACCCAGTACTTC
16	TRBV2	TRBJ1-6	TRBD1	-	CASTLGQGRGNSPLHF	TGTGCCAGCACCCTGGGACAGGGAAGGGGAAATTCACCCCTCCACTTT
13	TRBV14	TRBJ1-2	-	-	CASSQQGDYGYTF	TGTGCCAGCAGCCAGCAGGGTGACTATGGCTACACCTTC
14	TRBV12-2	TRBJ1-5	-	once	CASRLARRNQPQHF	TGTGCAAGTCGCTTAGCGCGGCGCAATCAGCCCCAGCATTTT
13	TRBV5-4	TRBJ1-1	-	few	CASTVGGYGEAFF	TGTGCCAGCACTGTGGGGGGGTATGGTGAAGCTTTCTTT
15	TRBV25-1	TRBJ1-5	-	-	CASSEGGRDYQPQHF	TGTGCCAGCAGTGAGGGCGGCAGGGACTATCAGCCCCAGCATTTT
12	TRBV28	TRBJ2-7	-	once	CASRGDLYEQYF	TGTGCCAGCAGGGGAGATCTCTACGAGCAGTACTTC
16	TRBV14	TRBJ2-7	TRBD1	-	CASSQDRDRDTYEQYF	TGTGCCAGCAGCCAAGATCGAGACAGGGATACCTACGAGCAGTACTTC
16	TRBV10-2	TRBJ1-1	TRBD1	-	CASSEGITGANTEAFF	TGCGCCAGCAGTGAGGGGATTACAGGGGCGAACACTGAAGCTTTCTTT
15	TRBV9	TRBJ2-7	-	-	CASSVEAGLSYEQYF	TGTGCCAGCAGCGTAGAAGCGGGCCTTTCCTACGAGCAGTACTTC
13	TRBV28	TRBJ1-2	-	-	CATPDISNYGYTF	TGTGCCACTCCTGACATCTCTAACTATGGCTACACCTTC
15	TRBV7-2	TRBJ2-3	-	-	CASRILAGQADTQYF	TGTGCCAGCAGGATACTAGCAGGTCAGGCAGATACGCAGTATTTT
13	TRBV19	TRBJ1-2	-	-	CASTTGRVGGYTF	TGTGCCAGTACCACCGGGAGGGTCGGTGGCTACACCTTC
13	TRBV2	TRBJ2-1	-	-	CASKENSYNEQFF	TGTGCCAGCAAGGAGAACTCCTACAATGAGCAGTTCTTC
14	TRBV6-2/TRBV6-3	TRBJ2-3	-	-	CASSYIRRTDTQYF	TGTGCCAGCAGTTATATAAGGAGGACAGATACGCAGTATTTT
16	TRBV3-1/TRBV3-2	TRBJ2-2	-	-	CASSYMGPINTGELFF	TGTGCCAGCAGCTACATGGGCCCGATAAACACCGGGGAGCTGTTTTTT
13	TRBV19	TRBJ1-1	-	-	CASSMRGDTEAFF	TGTGCCAGTAGTATGCGAGGTGACACTGAAGCTTTCTTT
14	TRBV5-1	TRBJ1-2	-	-	CASSLDGEGYGYTF	TGCGCCAGCAGCTTGGACGGGGAGGGCTATGGCTACACCTTC
16	TRBV11-3	TRBJ2-2	TRBD1	-	CASSPYQGQGAGELFF	TGTGCCAGCAGCCCATATCAGGGACAGGGAGCCGGGGAGCTGTTTTTT
14	TRBV6-2/TRBV6-3	TRBJ1-2	-	-	CASSYSARGSGYTF	TGTGCCAGCAGTTACTCAGCCAGGGGCTCTGGCTACACCTTC
15	TRBV4-1	TRBJ2-3	-	-	CASSQVARGTDTQYF	TGCGCCAGCAGCCAAGTAGCCAGGGGAACAGATACGCAGTATTTT
14	TRBV2	TRBJ1-1	-	-	CASRENYGQPEAFF	TGTGCCAGCAGAGAAAACTACGGACAGCCTGAAGCTTTCTTT
17	TRBV7-9	TRBJ2-2	TRBD1	-	CASSPYRDRENPRDLFF	TGTGCCAGCAGCCCCTACCGGGACAGGGAAAACCCTCGGGATCTGTTTTTT
13	TRBV7-2	TRBJ1-5	-	-	CASSLMANQPQHF	TGTGCCAGCAGCTTAATGGCCAATCAGCCCCAGCATTTT
15	TRBV30	TRBJ2-5	TRBD2	-	CAWRTSGLYQETQYF	TGTGCCTGGAGGACTAGCGGATTGTACCAAGAGACCCAGTACTTC
13	TRBV27	TRBJ2-5	-	once	CASSFGKPETQYF	TGTGCCAGCAGTTTCGGTAAACCGGAGACCCAGTACTTC
12	TRBV28	TRBJ1-2	-	-	CASSVGLSGYTF	TGTGCCAGCAGTGTGGGGCTCAGTGGCTACACCTTC
16	TRBV7-2	TRBJ2-1	TRBD1	-	CASSRTGGNSYNEQFF	TGTGCCAGCAGCCGGACAGGGGGCAACTCCTACAATGAGCAGTTCTTC